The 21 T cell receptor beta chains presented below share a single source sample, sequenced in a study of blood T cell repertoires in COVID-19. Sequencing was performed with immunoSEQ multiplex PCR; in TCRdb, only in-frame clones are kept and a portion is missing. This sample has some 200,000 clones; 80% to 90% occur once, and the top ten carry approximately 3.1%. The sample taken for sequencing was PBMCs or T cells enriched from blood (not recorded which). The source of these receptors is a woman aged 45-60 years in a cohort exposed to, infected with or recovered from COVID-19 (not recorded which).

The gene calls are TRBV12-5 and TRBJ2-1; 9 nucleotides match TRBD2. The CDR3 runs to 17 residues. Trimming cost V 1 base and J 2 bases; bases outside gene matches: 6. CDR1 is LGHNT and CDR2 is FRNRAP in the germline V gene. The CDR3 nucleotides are TGTGCTAGTGGTTTGGGTAGCGGGGGATACGCCTACAATGAGCAGTTCTTC. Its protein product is CASGLGSGGYAYNEQFF.

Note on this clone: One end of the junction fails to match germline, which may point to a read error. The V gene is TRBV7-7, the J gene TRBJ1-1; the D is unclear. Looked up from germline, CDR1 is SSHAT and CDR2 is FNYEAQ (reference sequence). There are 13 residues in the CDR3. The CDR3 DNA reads TGTGCTAGCAGCTTAAACGGTAACACTGAAGCTTTCTTT. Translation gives CASSLNGNTEAFF.

Here the CDR3 reads CASSLAGQGISPLHF. The DNA for the CDR3 is TGTGCCAGCAGTTTGGCCGGACAGGGAATTTCACCCCTCCACTTT. The chain employs TRBV27 and TRBJ1-6; 8 bases agree with TRBD1. CDR1 and CDR2 from the germline V gene are MNHEY and SMNVEV (reference sequence). This CDR3 is built from 15 residues. The V segment lost 3 bases and the J segment 9 bases; nucleotides outside the gene matches: 7.

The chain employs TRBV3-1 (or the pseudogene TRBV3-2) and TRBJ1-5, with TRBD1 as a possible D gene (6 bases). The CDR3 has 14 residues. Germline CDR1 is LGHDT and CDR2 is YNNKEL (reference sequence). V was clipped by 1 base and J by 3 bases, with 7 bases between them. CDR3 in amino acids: CASSQGTDNQPQHF. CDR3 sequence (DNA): TGTGCCAGCAGCCAAGGGACAGACAATCAGCCCCAGCATTTT.

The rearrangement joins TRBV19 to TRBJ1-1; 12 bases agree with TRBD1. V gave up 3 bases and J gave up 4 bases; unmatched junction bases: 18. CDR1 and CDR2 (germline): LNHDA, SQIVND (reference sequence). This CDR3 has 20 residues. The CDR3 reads CASSIPLEGTGGLWGTEAFF. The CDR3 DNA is TGTGCCAGTAGTATCCCCTTGGAGGGGACAGGGGGCCTTTGGGGCACTGAAGCTTTCTTT.

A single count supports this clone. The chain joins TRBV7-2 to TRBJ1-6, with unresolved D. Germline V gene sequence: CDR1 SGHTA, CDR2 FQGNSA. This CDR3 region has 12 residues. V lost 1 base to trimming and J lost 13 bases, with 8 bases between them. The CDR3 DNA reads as TGTGCCAGCAGCTTAGAACTGGGCCCCCTCCACTTT. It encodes CASSLELGPLHF.

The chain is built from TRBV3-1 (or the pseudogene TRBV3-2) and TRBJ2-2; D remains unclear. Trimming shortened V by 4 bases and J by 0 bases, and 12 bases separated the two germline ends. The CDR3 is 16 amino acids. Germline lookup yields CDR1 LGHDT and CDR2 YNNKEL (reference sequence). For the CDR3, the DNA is TGTGCCAGCAGCCCGAGCGCAAGAACGAACACCGGGGAGCTGTTTTTT. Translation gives CASSPSARTNTGELFF.

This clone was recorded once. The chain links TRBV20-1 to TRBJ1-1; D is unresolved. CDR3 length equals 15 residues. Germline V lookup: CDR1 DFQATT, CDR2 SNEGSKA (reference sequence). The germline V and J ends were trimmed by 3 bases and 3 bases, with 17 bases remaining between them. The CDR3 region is CSASEAPSFHTEAFF. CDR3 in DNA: TGCAGTGCTAGTGAAGCCCCAAGTTTTCACACTGAAGCTTTCTTT.

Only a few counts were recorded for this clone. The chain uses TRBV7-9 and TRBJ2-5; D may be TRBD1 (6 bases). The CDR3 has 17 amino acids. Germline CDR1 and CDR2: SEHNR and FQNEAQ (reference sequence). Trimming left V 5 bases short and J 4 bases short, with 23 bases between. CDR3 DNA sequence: TGTGCCAGCAGCCCATCAGGGGCCCCGTCACGGAGAGAGACCCAGTACTTC. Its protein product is CASSPSGAPSRRETQYF.

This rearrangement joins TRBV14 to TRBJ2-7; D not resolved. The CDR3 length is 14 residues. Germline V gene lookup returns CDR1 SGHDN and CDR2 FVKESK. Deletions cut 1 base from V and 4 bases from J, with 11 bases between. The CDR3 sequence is CASSQVYPLYEQYF. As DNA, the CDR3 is TGTGCCAGCAGCCAAGTATACCCACTGTACGAGCAGTACTTC.

The CDR3 sequence is CASSEGPSYEQYF. The CDR3 DNA is TGCGCCAGCAGTGAGGGCCCTTCCTACGAGCAGTACTTC. The rearrangement joins TRBV10-2 to TRBJ2-7, with D hard to call. The CDR3 covers 13 residues. Germline CDR1 is WSHSY and CDR2 is SAAADI. V dropped 2 bases and J dropped 1 base, with 6 bases sitting between them.

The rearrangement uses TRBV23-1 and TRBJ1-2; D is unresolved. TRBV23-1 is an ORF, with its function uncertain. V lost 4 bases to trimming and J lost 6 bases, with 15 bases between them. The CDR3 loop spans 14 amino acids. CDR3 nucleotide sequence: TGCGCCAGCAGTCCTCCGGGATTTCAGCATGGCTACACCTTC. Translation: CASSPPGFQHGYTF.

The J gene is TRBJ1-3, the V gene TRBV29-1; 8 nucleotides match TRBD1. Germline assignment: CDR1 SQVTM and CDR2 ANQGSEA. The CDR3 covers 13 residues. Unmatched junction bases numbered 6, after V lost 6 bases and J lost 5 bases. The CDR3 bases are TGCAGCGTGGCCGGACAGGGACGAAACACCATATATTTT. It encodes CSVAGQGRNTIYF.

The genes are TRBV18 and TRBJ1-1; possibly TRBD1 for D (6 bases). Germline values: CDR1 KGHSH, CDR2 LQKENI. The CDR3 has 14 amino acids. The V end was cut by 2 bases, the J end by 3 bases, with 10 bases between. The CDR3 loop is CASSPGGADTEAFF. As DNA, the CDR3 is TGTGCCAGCTCACCAGGGGGCGCGGACACTGAAGCTTTCTTT.

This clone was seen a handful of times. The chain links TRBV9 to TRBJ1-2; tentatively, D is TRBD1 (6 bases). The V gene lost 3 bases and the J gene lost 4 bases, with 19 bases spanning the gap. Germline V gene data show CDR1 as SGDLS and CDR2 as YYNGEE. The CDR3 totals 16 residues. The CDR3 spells CASSAHPKQGAYGYTF. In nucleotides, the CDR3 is TGTGCCAGCAGCGCGCACCCTAAACAGGGAGCCTATGGCTACACCTTC.

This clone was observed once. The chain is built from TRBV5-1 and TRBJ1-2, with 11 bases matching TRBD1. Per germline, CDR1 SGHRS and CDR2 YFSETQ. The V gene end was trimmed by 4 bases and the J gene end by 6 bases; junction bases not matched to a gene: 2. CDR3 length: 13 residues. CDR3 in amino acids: CASSPGQGDGYTF. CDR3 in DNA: TGCGCCAGCAGCCCGGGACAGGGGGATGGCTACACCTTC.

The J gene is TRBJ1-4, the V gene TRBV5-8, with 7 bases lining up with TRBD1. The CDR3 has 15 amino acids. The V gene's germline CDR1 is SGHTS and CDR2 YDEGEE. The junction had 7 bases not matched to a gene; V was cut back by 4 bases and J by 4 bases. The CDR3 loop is CASSGGTALNEKLFF. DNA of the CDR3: TGTGCCAGCAGCGGAGGGACAGCCCTTAATGAAAAACTGTTTTTT.

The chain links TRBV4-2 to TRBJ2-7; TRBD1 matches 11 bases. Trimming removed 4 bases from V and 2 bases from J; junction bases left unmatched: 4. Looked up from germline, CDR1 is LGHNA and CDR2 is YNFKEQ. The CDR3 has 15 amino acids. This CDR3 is CASSPRTGGTYEQYF. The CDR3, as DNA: TGTGCCAGCAGCCCACGGACAGGGGGCACCTACGAGCAGTACTTC.

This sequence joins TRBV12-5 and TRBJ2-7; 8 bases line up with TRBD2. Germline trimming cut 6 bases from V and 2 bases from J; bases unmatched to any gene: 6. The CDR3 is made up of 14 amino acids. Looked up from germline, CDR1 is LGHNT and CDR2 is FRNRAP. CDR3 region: CASGAGGSTYEQYF. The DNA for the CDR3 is TGTGCTAGTGGGGCGGGGGGATCCACCTACGAGCAGTACTTC.

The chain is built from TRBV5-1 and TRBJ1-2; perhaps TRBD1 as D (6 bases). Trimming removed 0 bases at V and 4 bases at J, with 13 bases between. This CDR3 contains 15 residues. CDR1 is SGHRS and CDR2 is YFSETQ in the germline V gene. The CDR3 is CASSLGVGQPYGYTF. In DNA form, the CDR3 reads TGCGCCAGCAGCTTGGGGGTAGGACAGCCCTATGGCTACACCTTC.

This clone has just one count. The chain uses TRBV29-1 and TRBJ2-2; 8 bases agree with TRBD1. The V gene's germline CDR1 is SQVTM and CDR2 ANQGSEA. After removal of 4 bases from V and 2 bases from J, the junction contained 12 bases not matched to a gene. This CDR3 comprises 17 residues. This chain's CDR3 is CSVGGGLGTGNTGELFF. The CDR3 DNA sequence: TGCAGCGTTGGAGGAGGTCTCGGGACAGGCAACACCGGGGAGCTGTTTTTT.